The source of this T cell receptor (beta chain) is a study of cytomegalovirus exposure and HLA in healthy donors. Likely unrecorded immune exposures existed in these nominally healthy donors. PCR employed 60 Vbeta and 13 Jbeta primers. Sequencing used immunoSEQ multiplex PCR; TCRdb keeps in-frame clones, though not all of them. This table has approximately 82,000 clones, around 70% appearing once. Broader study findings: A missense DCLRE1C variant was associated with V- and J-gene trimming of TCR beta chains in a later analysis, and an independent cohort replicated the association.

As regards this clone: Its target is not known.

Germline loops: CDR1 SNHLY, CDR2 FYNNEI. There are 15 residues in the CDR3. With 4 bases removed from V and 0 bases from J, the gap between germline ends came to 12 bases. J is TRBJ1-1 and V is TRBV2; D remains ambiguous. The receptor comes from a woman aged 45 to 65 in good health and CMV-seropositive. Sample: PBMCs. The CDR3 nucleotides are TGTGCCAGCAGTGTAGGGAGGATAGTGAACACTGAAGCTTTCTTT. This codes for CASSVGRIVNTEAFF.